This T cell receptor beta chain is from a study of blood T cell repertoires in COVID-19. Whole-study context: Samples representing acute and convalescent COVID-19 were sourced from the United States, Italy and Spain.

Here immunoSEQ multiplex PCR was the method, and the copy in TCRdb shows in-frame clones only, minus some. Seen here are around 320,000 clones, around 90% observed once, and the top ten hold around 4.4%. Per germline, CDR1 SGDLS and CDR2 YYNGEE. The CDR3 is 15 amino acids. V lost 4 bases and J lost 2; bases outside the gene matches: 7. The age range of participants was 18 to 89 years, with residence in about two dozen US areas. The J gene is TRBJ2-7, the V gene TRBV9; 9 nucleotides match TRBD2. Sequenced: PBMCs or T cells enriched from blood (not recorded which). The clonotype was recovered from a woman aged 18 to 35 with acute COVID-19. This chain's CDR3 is CASSPRLAGTYEQYF. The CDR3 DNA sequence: TGTGCCAGCAGCCCCAGGCTAGCGGGAACCTACGAGCAGTACTTC.